The 24 T cell receptor beta chains reported below all come from one sample, sequenced in a study of T cells in Graves' hyperthyroidism and ophthalmopathy. RNA transcripts served as the template for amplifying TCR beta CDR3 regions. A first-round RT-PCR of the TCR CDR3 used the HTBI primer set. Using its own MiXCR run on the multiplex PCR reads, TCRdb lists one record per CDR3 protein. Among about 98,000 distinct CDR3 sequences listed, around 37% were seen once. The specimen was peripheral blood or thyroid tissue (not recorded which). Receptors originate from a woman in her twenties or thirties with Graves' hyperthyroidism.

The V gene is TRBV7-8, the J gene TRBJ1-4; D call uncertain. V shed 7 bases and J shed 2 bases, with 20 bases lying between them. Per germline, CDR1 SGHVS and CDR2 FQNEAQ. The CDR3 contains 17 residues. The CDR3 here is CASKRTVKELTNEKLFF. In DNA, the CDR3 is TGTGCCAGCAAACGCACCGTCAAGGAACTGACTAATGAAAAACTGTTTTTT.

A remark on this clonotype: This clone may be a read error of a much larger clone one base away. The chain uses TRBV9 and TRBJ1-5; 8 bases fit TRBD1. The length of the CDR3 is 15 residues. The germline gives CDR1 SGDLS, CDR2 YYNGEE. V was clipped by 5 bases and J by 3 bases; unmatched bases: 7. The CDR3 protein is CASSPQGALNQPQHF. DNA for the CDR3: TGTGCCAGCAGTCCCCAGGGGGCTCTCAATCAGCCCCAGCATTTT.

V and J are TRBV7-2 and TRBJ1-6; 7 positions match TRBD1. CDR1 SGHTA and CDR2 FQGNSA come from the germline V gene. V was pared by 11 bases and J by 7 bases, with 14 bases of the junction left unmatched. The CDR3 spans 15 residues. CDR3 sequence reads: CAWNPPGQQNSPLHF. Here the CDR3 DNA reads TGTGCCTGGAACCCCCCGGGACAGCAAAATTCACCCCTCCACTTT.

This clonotype was detected ten times or more. The chain carries TRBV7-9 and TRBJ1-1; TRBD1 matches 8 bases. J was trimmed by 4 bases and V by 6 bases; bases with no gene match: 7. The V gene's germline CDR1 is SEHNR and CDR2 FQNEAQ (reference sequence). This CDR3 spans 14 amino acids. CDR3 residues: CASRRKTGGTEAFF. The CDR3 DNA is TGTGCCAGCAGGCGGAAAACAGGGGGCACTGAAGCTTTCTTT.

The chain carries TRBV24-1 and TRBJ2-7, with a possible D match to TRBD1 (5 bases). Trimming took off 5 bases at V and 2 bases at J, with 15 bases between the two ends. Germline CDR1 is KGHDR and CDR2 is SFDVKD. The CDR3 has 15 amino acids. The DNA of the CDR3 is TGTGCCACCAGTGCAGGGAAGGCAGGGCCCTACGAGCAGTACTTC. This translates into CATSAGKAGPYEQYF.

This clonotype was observed at least ten times. This chain joins TRBV7-9 and TRBJ1-6; 10 bases line up with TRBD1. The trim removed 6 bases at V and 7 bases at J, leaving 6 bases unmatched. This CDR3 comprises 15 residues. Germline V CDR1 and CDR2: SEHNR, FQNEAQ (reference sequence). This CDR3 reads CASRPDRGLNSPLHF. In DNA, the CDR3 is TGTGCCAGCAGACCCGACAGGGGGCTAAATTCACCCCTCCACTTT. The full variable domain, in which reference TRBV7-9 and TRBJ1-6 provide the parts outside the CDR3, is DTGVSQNPRHKITKRGQNVTFRCDPISEHNRLYWYRQTLGQGPEFLTYFQNEAQLEKSRLLSDRFSAERPKGSFSTLEIQRTEQGDSAMYLCASRPDRGLNSPLHFGNGTRLTVT.

V is TRBV9 and J is TRBJ2-3; D is perhaps TRBD1 (6 bases). V was trimmed by 3 bases and J by 4 bases, leaving 18 bases between them. Germline V lookup: CDR1 SGDLS, CDR2 YYNGEE. This CDR3 is built from 16 residues. CDR3 loop: CASSGGQSSIADTQYF. The CDR3 region has the DNA TGTGCCAGCAGCGGAGGACAGTCAAGTATCGCAGATACGCAGTATTTT.

This clonotype was counted many times. The chain couples TRBV7-9 to TRBJ1-3; no clear D. Germline loops: CDR1 SEHNR, CDR2 FQNEAQ (reference sequence). Trimming pared 3 bases from V and 3 bases from J, leaving 12 bases between. The CDR3 is made up of 15 amino acids. CDR3 coding DNA: TGTGCCAGCAGCTTTGGAGGGAGTAGTGGAAACACCATATATTTT. This gives the protein CASSFGGSSGNTIYF.

This clonotype has at least ten counts. CDR3 residues: CASSLQGLNTEAFF. DNA of the CDR3: TGTGCCAGCAGCTTACAGGGATTAAACACTGAAGCTTTCTTT. This rearrangement joins TRBV7-9 to TRBJ1-1; the D gene is possibly TRBD1 (5 bases). V was pared by 2 bases and J by 2 bases, with 9 bases between. The CDR3 has 14 residues. Germline CDR1 SEHNR, CDR2 FQNEAQ (reference sequence).

The chain employs TRBV6-6 and TRBJ1-3; D is uncertain. The CDR3 covers 17 residues. CDR1 and CDR2 (germline): MNHNY, SVGAGI (reference sequence). V lost 2 bases and J 2 bases, leaving 16 bases between the germline ends. The CDR3 nucleotides are TGTGCCAGCAGTTACCTGGCGAAACTCCAACCTGGAAACACCATATATTTT. It codes for CASSYLAKLQPGNTIYF.

This clonotype was counted at least ten times. This chain links TRBV5-6 with TRBJ2-2; 8 nucleotides align to TRBD2. The CDR3 runs to 17 residues. V lost 0 bases and J lost 5; bases outside the gene matches: 9. CDR1 is SGHDT, CDR2 YYEEEE, per germline. The CDR3 spells CASSLGQTAGVTGELFF. As DNA, the CDR3 is TGTGCCAGCAGCTTGGGTCAGACAGCGGGAGTGACCGGGGAGCTGTTTTTT. Drawing the rest from reference TRBV5-6 and TRBJ2-2, the complete variable domain is DAGVTQSPTHLIKTRGQQVTLRCSPKSGHDTVSWYQQALGQGPQFIFQYYEEEERQRGNFPDRFSGHQFPNYSSELNVNALLLGDSALYLCASSLGQTAGVTGELFFGEGSRLTVL.

This clonotype was recorded many times. A junction end diverges from the germline sequence, so it may reflect a read error. The V and J genes are TRBV14 and TRBJ1-1, with D possibly TRBD1 on 5 matching bases. CDR3 size: 14 residues. CDR1 is SGHDN, CDR2 FVKESK, per germline. The CDR3 coding sequence is TGTGCCGGCAGCCGTGTGGGGGGTCGCACTGAAGCTTTCTTT. Translated: CAGSRVGGRTEAFF.

The chain combines TRBV28 with TRBJ1-1, with 10 bases that match TRBD1. Germline-derived CDR1 and CDR2 are MDHEN and SYDVKM. The trim removed 10 bases at V and 5 bases at J, leaving 7 bases unmatched. The CDR3 sequence is 13 residues long. The CDR3 DNA reads TGTGCCACCGCGACAGGGGGCAGGACTGAAGCTTTCTTT. It translates to CATATGGRTEAFF. Filled out from reference TRBV28 and TRBJ1-1, the complete variable domain reads DVKVTQSSRYLVKRTGEKVFLECVQDMDHENMFWYRQDPGLGLRLIYFSYDVKMKEKGDIPEGYSVSREKKERFSLILESASTNQTSMYLCATATGGRTEAFFGQGTRLTVV.

About this clonotype: At one boundary the junction diverges from the germline segment, which might be a read error. V gene TRBV25-1 combines with J gene TRBJ1-4; the D is unclear. The CDR3 totals 15 residues. From germline, CDR1 is MGHDK and CDR2 SYGVNS. The CDR3 bases are TGTGCCAGCTGTGAAAACATCGTCACCAATGAAAAACTGTTTTTT. Translation: CASCENIVTNEKLFF.

This chain uses TRBV7-9 with TRBJ1-1, with 7 bases matching TRBD1. V lost 5 bases, J lost 7 bases, and 7 bases stayed unmatched. The CDR3 is 13 residues long. The germline CDR1 and CDR2 sequences are SEHNR and FQNEAQ (reference sequence). For the CDR3, the DNA is TGTGCCAGCAGCCGGGGACAGTTCGATGAAGCTTTCTTT. It encodes CASSRGQFDEAFF.

Note on this clonotype: No conserved phenylalanine or tryptophan ends this CDR3, so it is likely a read error. The chain combines TRBV7-9 with TRBJ1-2; TRBD1 is a possible D gene (5 bases). V was clipped by 5 bases and J by 2 bases, with 21 bases between them. Germline V gene lookup returns CDR1 SEHNR and CDR2 FQNEAQ (reference sequence). The CDR3 is 17 amino acids. The CDR3 coding sequence is TGTGCCAGCAGCCGCACCGCGCCGGGGGGAAGGAACTATGGCTACACCTCC. Its protein is CASSRTAPGGRNYGYTS.

This clonotype was detected many times. V is TRBV12-3 or TRBV12-4 and J is TRBJ2-5, with 12 bases lining up with TRBD2. The V and J ends lost 6 bases and 2 bases, in that order; junction bases with no gene match: 13. CDR3 length equals 18 residues. The CDR3 DNA sequence: TGTGCCAGCAGAGGGACCGCTGGACTAGCGGGGACTCAAGAGACCCAGTACTTC. Translated: CASRGTAGLAGTQETQYF.

By share, this clonotype counts as medium-sized. The chain couples TRBV20-1 to TRBJ1-4; D is ambiguous. This CDR3 has 11 residues. Trimming removed 5 bases at V and 11 bases at J, with 12 bases between. Germline V gives CDR1 DFQATT, CDR2 SNEGSKA (reference sequence). The CDR3 bases are TGCAGTGCTCCCTATCTAAGGAAACTGTTTTTT. It yields the protein CSAPYLRKLFF.

This clonotype was recorded many times. V gene TRBV5-1 combines with J gene TRBJ2-7; D gene unclear. The V end lost 5 bases, the J end lost 0 bases, and 12 bases lay between the germline ends. The CDR3 covers 14 residues. CDR1 is SGHRS and CDR2 is YFSETQ in the germline V gene. CDR3 in amino acids: CASRPEWGSYEQYF. CDR3 coding DNA: TGCGCCAGCAGGCCCGAGTGGGGCTCCTACGAGCAGTACTTC.

In this sample, this clonotype turned up a few times. This rearrangement joins TRBV28 to TRBJ1-2, with a possible D match to TRBD1 (5 bases). Per germline, CDR1 MDHEN and CDR2 SYDVKM. Trimming left V 1 base short and J 2 bases short, with 17 bases between. This CDR3 has 17 residues. The CDR3 nucleotides read TGTGCCAGCAGTTTATCGCTTGGGGCAGCATCAAACTATGGCTACACCTTC. Its translation is CASSLSLGAASNYGYTF.

The rearrangement links TRBV5-5 to TRBJ1-6; D is perhaps TRBD1 (6 bases). V lost 2 bases, J lost 10 bases, and 16 bases lay in between. This CDR3 is 15 amino acids long. Germline-derived CDR1 and CDR2 are SGHKS and YYEKEE (reference sequence). The CDR3 coding sequence is TGTGCCAGCAGCTTTCGGACGGGGGGCGACTCACCCCTCCACTTT. This translates into CASSFRTGGDSPLHF.

This clonotype is medium-sized in the sample. V gene TRBV7-3 combines with J gene TRBJ1-6; TRBD1 matches 7 bases. J was trimmed by 10 bases and V by 3 bases; bases with no gene match: 6. The CDR3 is 14 residues long. In germline, CDR1 is SGHTA, CDR2 FQGTGA. The CDR3 spells CASSLRQGGSPLHF. CDR3 nucleotides: TGTGCCAGCAGCTTGAGACAGGGCGGCTCACCCCTCCACTTT.

This clonotype was seen ten or more times. The gene calls are TRBV7-9 and TRBJ1-6; D call uncertain. This CDR3 spans 13 amino acids. The V gene's germline CDR1 is SEHNR and CDR2 FQNEAQ (reference sequence). Trimming stripped 3 bases from V and 14 bases from J, with 14 bases between. CDR3 DNA: TGTGCCAGCAGCTTGGCAGACAAGTCGACCCTCCACTTT. Its translation is CASSLADKSTLHF.

This clonotype was seen many times. V gene TRBV12-5 combines with J gene TRBJ1-2; D not certain. Germline CDR1 is LGHNT and CDR2 is FRNRAP. V was clipped by 2 bases and J by 8 bases, with 18 bases between them. This CDR3 is built from 15 residues. CDR3 DNA sequence: TGTGCTAGTGGTTTGTCTCAGACCCCGTTAATCGGCTACACCTTC. Its protein is CASGLSQTPLIGYTF. The entire variable domain, with the rest obtained from reference TRBV12-5 and TRBJ1-2, is as follows: DARVTQTPRHKVTEMGQEVTMRCQPILGHNTVFWYRQTMMQGLELLAYFRNRAPLDDSGMPKDRFSAEMPDATLATLKIQPSEPRDSAVYFCASGLSQTPLIGYTFGSGTRLTVV.